Listed here are 12 T cell receptor beta chains from one sample, sequenced in a study of human T cells and chemical hapten exposure. Time point noted: patch test 3, about 24 weeks after DPC sensitization. The treatment denotes: therapeutic diphenylcyclopropenone sensitization with weekly scalp DPC. TCRdb recomputed calls from the RACE reads with MiXCR, one row per CDR3 protein. The sample lists more than 150,000 distinct CDR3 sequences, about 22% occurring once. The sample here was whole blood, taken in connection with sensitization to the hapten diphenylcyclopropenone (DPC). Receptors originate from a woman in her forties with alopecia areata. Some clones in this sample may be carry-over from other donors' samples.

The sample holds a few counts of this clonotype. The chain links TRBV28 to TRBJ1-2; D may be TRBD1 (5 bases). Germline lookup yields CDR1 MDHEN and CDR2 SYDVKM. The CDR3 contains 15 residues. Deletions cut 6 bases from V and 4 bases from J, with 18 bases between. The CDR3, as DNA: TGTGCCAGCAGCCGCCGGGTTGCCGGGGGCTATGGCTACACCTTC. Translated, it gives CASSRRVAGGYGYTF.

The chain joins TRBV12-3 or TRBV12-4 to TRBJ1-2; the match to TRBD1 covers 7 bases. Trimming cost V 2 bases and J 0 bases; bases outside gene matches: 9. The CDR3 sequence is 17 residues long. This chain's CDR3 is CASSLRQGPATNYGYTF. CDR3 nucleotides: TGTGCCAGCAGTTTAAGACAGGGCCCGGCGACTAACTATGGCTACACCTTC.

This clonotype was seen only a few times. In nucleotides, the CDR3 is TGTGCCAGCAGCACGTCCGGGACAGGTGCTCCGGGCTACACCTTC. Its protein product is CASSTSGTGAPGYTF. The chain combines TRBV7-2 with TRBJ1-2; 8 bases map to TRBD1. Germline V gene sequence: CDR1 SGHTA, CDR2 FQGNSA. The ends lost 5 bases at V and 8 bases at J; junction bases unmatched: 13. The CDR3 has 15 amino acids.

This clonotype has more than one count but fewer than ten. The chain uses TRBV7-2 and TRBJ2-2; D gene unclear. V was trimmed by 5 bases and J by 5 bases, leaving 9 bases between them. Germline V lookup: CDR1 SGHTA, CDR2 FQGNSA. This CDR3 spans 13 amino acids. CDR3 bases: TGTGCCAGCAGCCCAAGTCCTACCGGGGAGCTGTTTTTT. It specifies CASSPSPTGELFF.

The CDR3 bases are TGTGCCAGCAGCCCATCGATAGGGGAGACCCAGTACTTC. Its protein is CASSPSIGETQYF. The chain joins TRBV7-2 to TRBJ2-5; D call uncertain. With 5 bases removed from V and 5 bases from J, the gap between germline ends came to 12 bases. This CDR3 is built from 13 residues. Germline loops: CDR1 SGHTA, CDR2 FQGNSA.

This clonotype was seen more than once but under ten times. V usage is TRBV20-1 and J usage is TRBJ1-1; no reliable D call. The germline V gene encodes CDR1 DFQATT and CDR2 SNEGSKA (reference sequence). V was shortened by 3 bases and J by 4 bases, with 9 bases between the two germline ends. The CDR3 is 12 residues long. In nucleotides, the CDR3 is TGCAGTGCTAGCATAGGGATCACTGAAGCTTTCTTT. It yields the protein CSASIGITEAFF.

The chain couples TRBV5-1 to TRBJ2-7; 11 nucleotides line up with TRBD2. J gave up 5 bases and V 4 bases, and 8 bases lay outside the gene matches. The CDR3 contains 15 residues. Germline V CDR1 and CDR2: SGHRS, YFSETQ. CDR3 loop: CASSLSGTSGNEQYF. CDR3 nucleotide sequence: TGCGCCAGCAGCCTATCCGGGACTAGCGGAAACGAGCAGTACTTC.

The chain carries TRBV7-2 and TRBJ1-6; 7 nucleotides match TRBD1. Germline lookup yields CDR1 SGHTA and CDR2 FQGNSA. V shed 5 bases, J shed 9 bases, and the junction held 10 bases outside the gene matches. The CDR3 extends over 15 amino acids. CDR3 DNA sequence: TGTGCCAGCAGCGGAGGTGGGGACAGATCTTCACCCCTCCACTTT. Its protein is CASSGGGDRSSPLHF.

The sample holds a few counts of this clonotype. V is TRBV20-1 and J is TRBJ2-3; 11 positions match TRBD2. The CDR3 runs 15 residues. CDR1 and CDR2 from the germline V gene are DFQATT and SNEGSKA (reference sequence). J gave up 2 bases and V 5 bases, and 6 bases lay outside the gene matches. As DNA, the CDR3 is TGCAGTGCTCCAAAACTAGCGGGAGCCACAGATACGCAGTATTTT. This codes for CSAPKLAGATDTQYF.

This clonotype was counted a few times. The gene calls are TRBV12-3 or TRBV12-4 and TRBJ2-2; possibly TRBD1 for D (5 bases). The CDR3 loop spans 12 amino acids. Trimming shortened V by 4 bases and J by 6 bases, and 6 bases separated the two germline ends. In nucleotides, the CDR3 is TGTGCCAGCAGTTGGGGCCCCGGGGAGCTGTTTTTT. It specifies CASSWGPGELFF.

The sample holds many counts of this clonotype. CDR3 sequence: CASSQVETQYF. CDR3 sequence (DNA): TGTGCCAGCAGCCAAGTCGAGACCCAGTACTTC. The chain joins TRBV3-1 to TRBJ2-5; no definite D call. Germline V gene sequence: CDR1 LGHDT, CDR2 YNNKEL (reference sequence). Deletions cut 1 base from V and 5 bases from J, with 2 bases between. The CDR3 runs 11 residues.

This rearrangement joins TRBV10-3 to TRBJ2-1, with 9 bases matching TRBD2. J gave up 12 bases and V 10 bases, and 16 bases lay outside the gene matches. The CDR3 extends over 14 amino acids. Germline CDR1 and CDR2: ENHRY and SYGVKD. The CDR3 sequence is CASEGGTSPPRQFF. Written as DNA, the CDR3 is TGTGCCAGCGAGGGAGGGACTAGCCCTCCCCGGCAGTTCTTC.